The entry below describes one T cell receptor beta chain. Its antigen is not identified. The data originate from a study of graft-versus-host responses after intestinal transplantation. The wider study: Tacrolimus plus steroids were given to all recipients for around three years, preceded by anti-thymocyte globulin induction.

Whole-study results and caveats: Peak circulating GvH clone levels tracked with early post-transplant HvG declines.

The repertoire was sequenced with immunoSEQ multiplex PCR; TCRdb's copy has only in-frame clones and lacks some. Of 100,000 to 110,000 clones listed, about 90% are singletons. V lost 6 bases and J lost 0, with 12 bases in between. This CDR3 comprises 14 residues. Germline V CDR1 and CDR2: SGHNT, YYREEE (reference sequence). The chain has TRBV5-4 and TRBJ2-5; D might be TRBD2 (5 bases). The sequencing used unstimulated CD4+ T cells sorted from spleen or lymph node cells, collected before transplant. The receptor was derived from a human donor who was the organ donor for an intestinal transplant. The CDR3: CASTSPGNQETQYF. CDR3 nucleotides: TGTGCCAGCACCTCCCCGGGGAACCAAGAGACCCAGTACTTC.